This TCR beta chain was obtained from a study of cytomegalovirus exposure and HLA in healthy donors. CDR1 and CDR2 from the germline V gene are SGHTS and YDEGEE. CDR3 length: 15 residues. V lost 0 bases, J lost 6 bases, and 14 bases lay in between. This clone has just one count. 60 Vbeta and 13 Jbeta primers were used in PCR. TCRdb keeps only in-frame clones here, not all; method: immunoSEQ multiplex PCR. The data contain fewer than 130,000 clones, more than 65% of them singletons. V gene TRBV5-8 combines with J gene TRBJ2-3, with unresolved D. The receptor was isolated from a man under 40 in good health and CMV-seropositive. The specimen sequenced was PBMCs. The CDR3 sequence: CASSLDRVAADTQYF. CDR3 sequence (DNA): TGTGCCAGCAGCTTGGATAGAGTAGCCGCCGATACGCAGTATTTT.